Given below is one TCR beta chain in context. Its specificity is unknown. The donors were members of the approximately 120-subject validation cohort (separate from the approximately 670-subject first cohort). TCRdb's table, derived via immunoSEQ multiplex PCR, lists solely in-frame clones and lacks some. The data show around 350,000 clones, with more than 80% seen just once and around 0.8% held by the top ten. This sample was included in a study of cytomegalovirus exposure and HLA in healthy donors. CDR1 and CDR2 (germline): MNHEY, SMNVEV (reference sequence). The CDR3 extends over 15 amino acids. Trimming took 5 bases from V and 9 from J; bases not matched to a gene: 7. Overall study findings and caveats: The CMV antigen specificity of a few CMV-associated chains was confirmed through in vitro analysis.

The chain combines TRBV27 with TRBJ2-1, with TRBD2 matching over 13 bases. The sequenced sample was PBMCs. This TCR derives from a woman between 18 and 30 years old in good health and CMV-seronegative. The CDR3 here is CASSDGTSGTGEQFF. CDR3 nucleotides: TGTGCCAGCAGTGACGGGACTAGCGGGACGGGTGAGCAGTTCTTC.